This T cell receptor beta chain was retrieved from a study of shared clonotypes between healthy human individuals. Study as a whole: Serving as donors were a couple of women and a few men, whose ages spanned 18 to 49.

From germline, CDR1 is SGHAT and CDR2 FQDESV (reference sequence). CDR3 size: 18 residues. Trimming stripped 4 bases from V and 1 base from J, with 21 bases between. Naive CD45RA+ and memory CD45RA-negative subsets were split from CD4+ cells. Produced via immunoSEQ multiplex PCR; TCRdb's table is partial and in-frame only. The sample gives 1 million to 1.2 million clones, 70% to 85% of which show up once; about 0.94% is in the top ten. This clone was found once. No antigen is known for it. Findings and limits, study-wide: Sorted-subset sequencing, rarefaction showed, was incomplete despite large depth. Researchers sampled blood only, noting tissue repertoires likely differ.

The source material was memory CD4+ T cells from PBMCs. This sample's subset: CD45RA-negative fraction. V is TRBV11-1 and J is TRBJ2-3, with a weak D call TRBD2 (5 bases). The receptor comes from a man aged 18 to 30 in good health. Some clones in this sample may be carry-over from other donors' samples. The CDR3 spells CASSWFGVGYPGTDTQYF. The DNA for the CDR3 is TGTGCCAGCAGCTGGTTCGGGGTGGGTTACCCGGGCACAGATACGCAGTATTTT.